This TCR beta chain was sequenced for a study of vaccination and CD4 T cells after COVID-19. Looking at the study overall: SARS-CoV-2, HCoV-NL63, HCoV-OC43 and HCoV-229E supplied the overlapping spike peptides used to stimulate cells.

Cultured CD4+ T cells had their DNA profiled by the Oncomine TCR Beta short-read assay. MiXCR was run by TCRdb on the PCR reads, yielding one entry per CDR3 protein. The table includes several thousand distinct CDR3 sequences, approximately 52% detected once. This sample's treatment: approximately 9-day PBMC culture with coronavirus spike peptide pools or control peptides (ViraFEST assay). Expanded clonotypes were found by TCR sequencing after peptide-pool stimulation (ViraFEST). The authors cultured roughly 1.9 million PBMCs per well with roughly 10 IU/ml IL-2 and 8 to 10 ug/ml peptide pools. Per germline, CDR1 SGHTA and CDR2 FQGNSA. The CDR3 has 15 residues. V was pared by 5 bases and J by 6 bases, with 19 bases between. In the case of this clonotype: Its antigen is still unknown.

J is TRBJ1-2 and V is TRBV7-2; D is possibly TRBD1 (5 bases). The receptor was isolated from a human donor who had recovered from COVID-19. Specimen: CD4+ T cells from blood, cultured in vitro. The CDR3 sequence is CASSLQAGARDGYTF. The CDR3, as DNA: TGTGCCAGCAGCCTACAGGCCGGAGCTCGGGATGGCTACACCTTC. Combining the CDR3 with reference TRBV7-2 and TRBJ1-2 gives the whole variable domain GAGVSQSPSNKVTEKGKDVELRCDPISGHTALYWYRQSLGQGLEFLIYFQGNSAPDKSGLPSDRFSAERTGGSVSTLTIQRTQQEDSAVYLCASSLQAGARDGYTFGSGTRLTVV.